This T cell receptor beta chain emerged from a study of type 1 regulatory T cells. MiXCR was run by TCRdb on the reads, yielding one entry per CDR3 protein. The sample has 68,000 or so distinct CDR3 sequences, approximately 50% seen once. Trimming pared 5 bases from V and 0 bases from J, leaving 7 bases between. Germline CDR1 reads SGHAT; CDR2 reads FQNNGV. This CDR3 is built from 14 residues. Turning to this clonotype: Its antigen remains unknown.

The V gene is TRBV11-2, the J gene TRBJ2-2; D gene uncertain. The specimen was cultured non-Tr1 T cells, either the whole culture or a sorted T cell fraction (not recorded which). The sequence came from a human donor in good health. The CDR3 sequence is CASSRNTNTGELFF. Written as DNA, the CDR3 is TGTGCCAGCAGCCGCAACACGAACACCGGGGAGCTGTTTTTT.